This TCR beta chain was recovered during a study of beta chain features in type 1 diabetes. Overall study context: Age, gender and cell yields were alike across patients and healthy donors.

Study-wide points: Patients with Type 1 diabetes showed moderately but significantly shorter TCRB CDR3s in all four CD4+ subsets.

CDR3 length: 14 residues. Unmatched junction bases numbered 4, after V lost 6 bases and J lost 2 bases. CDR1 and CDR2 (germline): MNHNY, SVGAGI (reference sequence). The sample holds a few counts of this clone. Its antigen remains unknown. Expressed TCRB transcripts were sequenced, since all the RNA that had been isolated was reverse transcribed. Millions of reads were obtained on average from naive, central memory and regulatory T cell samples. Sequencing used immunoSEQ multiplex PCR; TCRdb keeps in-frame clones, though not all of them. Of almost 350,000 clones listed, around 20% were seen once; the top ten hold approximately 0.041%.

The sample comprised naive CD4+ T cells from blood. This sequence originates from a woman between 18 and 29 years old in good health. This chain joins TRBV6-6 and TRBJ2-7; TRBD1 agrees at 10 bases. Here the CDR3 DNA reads TGTGCCAGCAGACGGGACAGGGGAACCTACGAGCAGTACTTC. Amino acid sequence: CASRRDRGTYEQYF.